The TCR beta chain described here comes from a study of tumor-infiltrating lymphocytes in glioblastoma multiforme. Regarding the study as a whole: Functional subtype sorting of these T cells was not performed. TCR plus mutation findings rest on a single glioblastoma patient.

Trimming cost V 7 bases and J 6 bases, with 19 bases left between them. CDR1 and CDR2 (germline): MNHNY, SVGAGI (reference sequence). This CDR3 is 15 amino acids long. TCR beta libraries were built from RNA through three nested multiplex PCR rounds using modified ARM-PCR. Unique molecular identifiers were not described for the libraries. Each CDR3 protein gets one entry after TCRdb re-called the multiplex PCR reads with MiXCR. The table includes approximately 10,000 distinct CDR3 sequences, roughly 65% detected once. This clonotype occurred a few times. Its antigen remains unknown. Material for sequencing was brain tumor tissue. This TCR derives from a male donor with glioblastoma. V gene TRBV6-6 combines with J gene TRBJ1-5, with D unresolved. CDR3 sequence: CASNSRDIYGQPQHF. CDR3 nucleotides: TGTGCCAGCAATAGTAGAGACATTTACGGTCAGCCCCAGCATTTT.